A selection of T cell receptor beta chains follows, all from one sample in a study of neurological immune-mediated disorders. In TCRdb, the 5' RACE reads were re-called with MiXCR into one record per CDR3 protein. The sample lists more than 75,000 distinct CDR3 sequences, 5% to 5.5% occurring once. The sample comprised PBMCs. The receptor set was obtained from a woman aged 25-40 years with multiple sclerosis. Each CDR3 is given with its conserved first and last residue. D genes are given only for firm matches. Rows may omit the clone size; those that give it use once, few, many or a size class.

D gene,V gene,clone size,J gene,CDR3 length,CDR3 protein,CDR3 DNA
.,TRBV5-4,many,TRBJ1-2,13,CASSLRVDYGYTF,TGTGCCAGCAGCCTCAGGGTTGACTATGGCTACACCTTC
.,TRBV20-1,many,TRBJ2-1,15,CSAIYRRSSYNEQFF,TGCAGTGCTATATATAGACGGAGCTCCTACAATGAGCAGTTCTTC
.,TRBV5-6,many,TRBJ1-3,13,CASSFSSGNTIYF,TGTGCCAGCAGCTTTAGCTCTGGAAACACCATATATTTT
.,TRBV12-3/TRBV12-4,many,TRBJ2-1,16,CASSLGDPRMGNEQFF,TGTGCCAGCAGTTTAGGAGACCCCCGGATGGGCAATGAGCAGTTCTTC
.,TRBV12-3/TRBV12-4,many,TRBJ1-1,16,CASSFNLRDLNTEAFF,TGTGCCAGCAGTTTTAACCTCAGGGACCTGAACACTGAAGCTTTCTTT
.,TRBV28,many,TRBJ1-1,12,CATRDGHTEAFF,TGTGCCACCCGGGACGGTCACACTGAAGCTTTCTTT
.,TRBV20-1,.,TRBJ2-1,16,CSARADPTTSYNEQFF,TGCAGTGCTAGAGCTGACCCGACAACATCCTACAATGAGCAGTTCTTC
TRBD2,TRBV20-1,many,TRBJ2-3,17,CSTPPGLAGAATDTQYF,TGCAGTACCCCCCCGGGACTAGCGGGGGCCGCCACAGATACGCAGTATTTT
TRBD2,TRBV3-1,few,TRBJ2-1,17,CASSQKGRTSGVDEQFF,TGTGCCAGCAGCCAAAAGGGTAGGACTAGCGGGGTCGATGAGCAGTTCTTC
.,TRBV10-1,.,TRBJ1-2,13,CASSSNAGTGYTF,TGCGCCAGCAGTTCCAACGCGGGGACTGGCTACACCTTC
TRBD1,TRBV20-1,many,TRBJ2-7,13,CSAMTGGRYEQYF,TGCAGTGCTATGACAGGGGGCCGGTACGAGCAGTACTTC
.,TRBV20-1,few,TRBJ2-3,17,CSAISPVTQVDADTQYF,TGCAGTGCTATCAGTCCCGTGACACAGGTCGACGCAGATACGCAGTATTTT
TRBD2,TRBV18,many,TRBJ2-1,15,CASSPPGLADGEQFF,TGTGCCAGCTCTCCTCCGGGACTAGCGGATGGTGAGCAGTTCTTC
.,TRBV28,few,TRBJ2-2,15,CAASARKGLVGELFF,TGTGCCGCCTCAGCCAGAAAGGGGTTAGTCGGGGAGCTGTTTTTT
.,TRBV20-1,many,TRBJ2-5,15,CSALPDWGRGETQYF,TGCAGTGCCCTCCCCGATTGGGGAAGGGGGGAGACCCAGTACTTC
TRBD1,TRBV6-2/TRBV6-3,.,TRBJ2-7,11,CASRDRAVQYF,TGTGCCAGCAGGGACAGGGCAGTGCAGTACTTC
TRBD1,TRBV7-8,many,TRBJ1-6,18,CASSLAGTGFRHNSPLHF,TGTGCCAGCAGCTTAGCCGGGACAGGGTTTAGGCATAATTCACCCCTCCACTTT
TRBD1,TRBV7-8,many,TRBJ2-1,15,CASSFGQGNNNEQFF,TGTGCCAGCAGCTTCGGACAGGGGAATAACAATGAGCAGTTCTTC
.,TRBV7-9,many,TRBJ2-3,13,CASSLVGGDTQYF,TGTGCCAGCAGCTTGGTTGGAGGAGATACGCAGTATTTT
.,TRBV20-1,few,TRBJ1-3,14,CSAREKSSGNTIYF,TGCAGTGCCAGAGAGAAGAGCTCTGGAAACACCATATATTTT
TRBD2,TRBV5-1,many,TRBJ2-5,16,CASSSTSGGAGETQYF,TGCGCCAGCAGCTCGACTAGCGGGGGGGCCGGAGAGACCCAGTACTTC
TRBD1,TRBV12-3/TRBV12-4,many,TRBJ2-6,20,CASSLEAGGKGSSGANVLTF,TGTGCCAGCAGTTTAGAGGCAGGGGGTAAAGGGAGCTCTGGGGCCAACGTCCTGACTTTC
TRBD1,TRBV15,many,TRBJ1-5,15,CATRVEGAGNQPQHF,TGTGCCACCAGAGTGGAGGGGGCGGGCAATCAGCCCCAGCATTTT
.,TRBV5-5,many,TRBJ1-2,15,CASSPHLDRNYGYTF,TGTGCCAGCAGCCCCCATCTCGACCGTAACTATGGCTACACCTTC
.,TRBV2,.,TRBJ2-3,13,CASSFPARDTQYF,TGTGCCAGCAGCTTCCCCGCCCGAGATACGCAGTATTTT
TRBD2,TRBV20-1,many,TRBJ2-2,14,CSARGLAGTGELFF,TGCAGTGCTAGGGGTTTAGCGGGCACCGGGGAGCTGTTTTTT
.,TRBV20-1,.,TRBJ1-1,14,CSARAGHTNTEAFF,TGCAGTGCTAGAGCGGGACATACGAACACTGAAGCTTTCTTT
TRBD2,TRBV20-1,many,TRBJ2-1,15,CSARDAGGPPAEQFF,TGCAGTGCTAGAGATGCGGGAGGGCCACCCGCTGAGCAGTTCTTC
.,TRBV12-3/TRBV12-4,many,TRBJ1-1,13,CASSLQVNTEAFF,TGTGCCAGCAGCCTCCAGGTGAACACTGAAGCTTTCTTT
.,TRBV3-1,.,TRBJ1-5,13,CASSQDVAKTQNF,TGTGCCAGCAGCCAAGATGTCGCAAAGACCCAGAATTTT
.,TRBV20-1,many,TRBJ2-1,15,CSARVELHSYNEQFF,TGCAGTGCTAGGGTGGAGCTCCACTCCTACAATGAGCAGTTCTTC
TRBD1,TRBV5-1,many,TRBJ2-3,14,CASSQGQDTDTQYF,TGCGCCAGCAGCCAGGGACAGGACACAGATACGCAGTATTTT
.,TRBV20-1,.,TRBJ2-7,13,CSVQGLTSYEQYF,TGCAGTGTCCAGGGACTGACCTCCTACGAGCAGTACTTC
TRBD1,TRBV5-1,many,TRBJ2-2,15,CASSLVQGATGELFF,TGCGCCAGCAGCTTGGTCCAGGGGGCGACCGGGGAGCTGTTTTTT
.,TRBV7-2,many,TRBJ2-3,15,CASSPEGGRVDTQYF,TGTGCCAGCAGCCCAGAGGGGGGGCGAGTAGATACGCAGTATTTT
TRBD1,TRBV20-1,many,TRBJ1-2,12,CSALDRGTGYTF,TGCAGTGCTCTGGACAGGGGGACGGGCTACACCTTC
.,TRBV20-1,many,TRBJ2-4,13,CSAADTAKNIQYF,TGCAGTGCTGCGGACACGGCCAAAAACATTCAGTACTTC
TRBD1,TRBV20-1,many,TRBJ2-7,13,CSVGGQGLYEQYF,TGCAGTGTAGGGGGACAGGGCCTCTACGAGCAGTACTTC
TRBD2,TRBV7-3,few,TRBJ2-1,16,CASSGRDGGSHNEQFF,TGTGCCAGCAGCGGAAGAGACGGGGGGTCCCACAATGAGCAGTTCTTC
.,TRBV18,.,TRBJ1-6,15,CASSPTKMVDSPLHF,TGTGCCAGCTCACCCACGAAGATGGTGGATTCACCCCTCCACTTT
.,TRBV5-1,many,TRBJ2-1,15,CASSLVSRDYNEQFF,TGCGCCAGCAGCTTGGTTAGTAGAGATTACAATGAGCAGTTCTTC
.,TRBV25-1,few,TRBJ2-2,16,CASSDSTGAGTGELFF,TGTGCCAGCAGTGATTCAACGGGGGCCGGCACCGGGGAGCTGTTTTTT
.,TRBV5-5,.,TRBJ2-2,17,CASSYRPAGAITGELFF,TGTGCCAGCAGCTACCGACCCGCAGGGGCGATCACCGGGGAGCTGTTTTTT
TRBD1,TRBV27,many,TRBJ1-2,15,CASTLRTGLDYGYTF,TGTGCCAGCACCCTTCGGACAGGCCTTGACTATGGCTACACCTTC
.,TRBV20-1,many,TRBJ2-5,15,CSAIPGREGAETQYF,TGCAGTGCCATCCCGGGCAGGGAAGGGGCAGAGACCCAGTACTTC
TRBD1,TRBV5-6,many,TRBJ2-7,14,CASSWGTGLYEQYF,TGTGCCAGCAGCTGGGGGACAGGCCTTTACGAGCAGTACTTC
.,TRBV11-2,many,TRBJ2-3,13,CASSPASTDTQYF,TGTGCCAGCAGCCCAGCTAGCACAGATACGCAGTATTTT
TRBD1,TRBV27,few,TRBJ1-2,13,CASSEYRGTGYTF,TGTGCCAGTAGCGAGTACAGGGGAACCGGCTACACCTTC
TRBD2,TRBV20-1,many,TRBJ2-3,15,CSALTSGTETDTQYF,TGCAGTGCTTTGACTAGCGGGACGGAGACAGATACGCAGTATTTT
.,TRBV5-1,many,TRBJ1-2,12,CASSSGDYGYTF,TGCGCCAGCAGCTCGGGAGACTATGGCTACACCTTC
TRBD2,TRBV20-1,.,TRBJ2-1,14,CSARGLAGVNEQFF,TGCAGTGCTAGGGGACTAGCGGGAGTGAATGAGCAGTTCTTC
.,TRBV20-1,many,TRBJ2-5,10,CSAILETQYF,TGCAGTGCTATATTGGAGACCCAGTACTTC
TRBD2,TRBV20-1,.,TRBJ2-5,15,CSARPPGLARETQYF,TGCAGTGCTAGGCCTCCGGGACTAGCGAGGGAGACCCAGTACTTC
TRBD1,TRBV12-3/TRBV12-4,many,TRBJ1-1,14,CASTLGQLNTEAFF,TGTGCCAGCACTCTGGGACAGCTGAACACTGAAGCTTTCTTT
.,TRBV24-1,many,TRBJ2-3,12,CATSDPGDTQYF,TGTGCCACCAGTGACCCCGGGGATACGCAGTATTTT
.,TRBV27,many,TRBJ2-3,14,CASSFAGRTDTQYF,TGTGCCAGCAGCTTCGCAGGCCGGACAGATACGCAGTATTTT
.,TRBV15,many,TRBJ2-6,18,CATSREKITSAGANVLTF,TGTGCCACCAGCAGAGAGAAGATCACGTCGGCTGGGGCCAACGTCCTGACTTTC
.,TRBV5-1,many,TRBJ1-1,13,CASSLWGNTEAFF,TGTGCCAGCAGTTTATGGGGGAACACTGAAGCTTTCTTT
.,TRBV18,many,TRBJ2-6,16,CASSPPGLSGANVLTF,TGTGCCAGCTCACCACCGGGGCTTTCTGGGGCCAACGTCCTGACTTTC
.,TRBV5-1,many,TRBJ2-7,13,CASSPTTGREQYF,TGCGCCAGCAGCCCTACGACAGGTCGCGAGCAGTACTTC